The 29 T cell receptor beta chains below were found in one sample sequenced in a study of blood T cell repertoires in COVID-19. Clones were read by immunoSEQ multiplex PCR, and TCRdb kept only the in-frame ones, dropping some. The repertoire holds 95,000 to 150,000 clones, with about four fifths as singletons. What was sequenced was peripheral blood. The receptors were sampled from a man in his sixties with active or convalescent COVID-19.

This rearrangement joins TRBV30 to TRBJ2-1, with TRBD2 matching 9 bases. This CDR3 contains 12 residues. With V trimmed by 3 bases and J by 9 bases, 3 bases remained unmatched. The germline gives CDR1 GTSNPN, CDR2 SVGIG (reference sequence). As DNA, the CDR3 is TGTGCCTGGAGCGGGCGGGAGGGTGAGCAGTTCTTC. Protein: CAWSGREGEQFF.

The CDR3 bases are TGTGCCAGCAGCACCCAGCGGGGGAGCTCCTACAATGAGCAGTTCTTC. This translates into CASSTQRGSSYNEQFF. The chain employs TRBV9 and TRBJ2-1; 8 bases are a match to TRBD2. Germline trimming cut 4 bases from V and 0 bases from J; bases unmatched to any gene: 6. The CDR3 loop spans 16 amino acids. Per germline, CDR1 SGDLS and CDR2 YYNGEE.

This chain joins TRBV5-4 and TRBJ1-2, with D unclear. CDR3 length equals 13 residues. The V gene lost 0 bases and the J gene lost 2 bases, with 5 bases spanning the gap. Germline V gene data show CDR1 as SGHNT and CDR2 as YYREEE (reference sequence). CDR3 sequence reads: CASSLGGNYGYTF. Here the CDR3 DNA reads TGTGCCAGCAGCTTGGGCGGGAACTATGGCTACACCTTC.

The chain has TRBV11-2 and TRBJ2-7; 9 nucleotides align to TRBD1. The trim removed 5 bases at V and 5 bases at J, leaving 7 bases unmatched. Germline V gene data show CDR1 as SGHAT and CDR2 as FQNNGV. This CDR3 is built from 14 residues. CDR3 protein: CASSVDRGIHEQYF. CDR3 DNA: TGTGCCAGCAGCGTCGACAGGGGGATCCACGAGCAGTACTTC.

The chain couples TRBV7-2 to TRBJ2-2, with D maybe TRBD1 (5 bases). Germline V gene lookup returns CDR1 SGHTA and CDR2 FQGNSA. The CDR3 totals 13 residues. V was cut by 2 bases and J by 8 bases, with 9 bases left in between. CDR3 in DNA: TGTGCCAGCAGCTTACGGACAATTGGGGAGCTGTTTTTT. Residues: CASSLRTIGELFF.

V is TRBV12-3 or TRBV12-4 and J is TRBJ1-2; 10 nucleotides agree with TRBD1. The CDR3 runs to 13 residues. The V gene end was trimmed by 7 bases and the J gene end by 6 bases; junction bases not matched to a gene: 5. CDR3 bases: TGTGCCAGCATCCGGGACAGGGGTGATGGCTACACCTTC. Its protein is CASIRDRGDGYTF.

The chain uses TRBV27 and TRBJ2-1; D is perhaps TRBD2 (6 bases). CDR3 length: 17 amino acids. V dropped 0 bases and J dropped 0 bases, with 12 bases sitting between them. Germline V gives CDR1 MNHEY, CDR2 SMNVEV (reference sequence). The CDR3 DNA reads as TGTGCCAGCAGTTTATCGATTAGCGGATTCTCCTACAATGAGCAGTTCTTC. It codes for CASSLSISGFSYNEQFF.

V and J are TRBV27 and TRBJ2-5; 10 bases map to TRBD1. The germline V gene has CDR1 MNHEY and CDR2 SMNVEV (reference sequence). V trimming: 2 bases; J trimming: 5 bases; junction bases outside the gene matches: 5. The CDR3 has 15 amino acids. CDR3 DNA sequence: TGTGCCAGCAGTTTACGACAGGGGGCATGGGAGACCCAGTACTTC. Translating it yields CASSLRQGAWETQYF.

The chain carries TRBV7-9 and TRBJ1-4; D is ambiguous. Trimming took 11 bases from V and 0 from J, leaving 16 bases between them. The CDR3 is made up of 15 amino acids. Germline CDR1 SEHNR, CDR2 FQNEAQ (reference sequence). The CDR3 loop is CAVAPREPTNEKLFF. CDR3 sequence (DNA): TGTGCCGTTGCACCACGGGAGCCAACTAATGAAAAACTGTTTTTT.

The chain has TRBV28 and TRBJ2-7, with D perhaps TRBD1 (6 bases). Germline lookup yields CDR1 MDHEN and CDR2 SYDVKM. The length of the CDR3 is 13 residues. The V end was cut by 2 bases, the J end by 2 bases, with 7 bases between. As DNA, the CDR3 is TGTGCCAGCAGTTTAACAGGGACCTACGAGCAGTACTTC. This translates into CASSLTGTYEQYF.

V is TRBV11-3 and J is TRBJ2-3, with a possible D match to TRBD2 (7 bases). The CDR3 has 15 amino acids. The V gene lost 5 bases and the J gene lost 4 bases, with 16 bases spanning the gap. Looked up from germline, CDR1 is SGHNT and CDR2 is YENEEA. CDR3 residues: CASSLGAGEADTQYF. The CDR3 coding sequence is TGTGCCAGCAGCCTGGGGGCGGGAGAGGCAGATACGCAGTATTTT.

The chain employs TRBV24-1 and TRBJ2-1, with D maybe TRBD2 (6 bases). This CDR3 spans 16 amino acids. Germline V lookup: CDR1 KGHDR, CDR2 SFDVKD. Trimming left V 5 bases short and J 0 bases short, with 13 bases between. CDR3: CATSGTGDFSYNEQFF. CDR3 bases: TGTGCCACCAGTGGAACGGGAGATTTCTCCTACAATGAGCAGTTCTTC.

CDR3 sequence: CASSGLAGGKYEQYF. DNA for the CDR3: TGTGCCAGCAGCGGACTAGCGGGAGGGAAGTACGAGCAGTACTTC. This chain joins TRBV9 and TRBJ2-7, with 14 bases that match TRBD2. The junction had 3 bases not matched to a gene; V was cut back by 3 bases and J by 4 bases. The CDR3 totals 15 residues. Germline lookup yields CDR1 SGDLS and CDR2 YYNGEE.

This sequence joins TRBV7-9 and TRBJ1-1, with 8 bases matching TRBD1. The CDR3 totals 12 residues. Germline V gene data show CDR1 as SEHNR and CDR2 as FQNEAQ (reference sequence). J was trimmed by 8 bases and V by 5 bases; bases with no gene match: 4. CDR3 DNA sequence: TGTGCCAGCAGCCCAACAGGGGGGGAAGCTTTCTTT. Protein: CASSPTGGEAFF.

The rearrangement links TRBV9 to TRBJ2-5, with 9 bases matching TRBD2. Trimming took 3 bases from V and 5 from J; bases not matched to a gene: 11. This CDR3 spans 16 amino acids. Germline lookup yields CDR1 SGDLS and CDR2 YYNGEE. The CDR3 bases are TGTGCCAGCAGCGAAGGGGCGCGGGGGGGAATTGAGACCCAGTACTTC. It translates to CASSEGARGGIETQYF. Looking up the rest from reference TRBV9 and TRBJ2-5 gives the full variable domain: DSGVTQTPKHLITATGQRVTLRCSPRSGDLSVYWYQQSLDQGLQFLIQYYNGEERAKGNILERFSAQQFPDLHSELNLSSLELGDSALYFCASSEGARGGIETQYFGPGTRLLVL.

The V call is TRBV4-2, the J call TRBJ2-5; D unclear. V lost 0 bases, J lost 5 bases, and 10 bases lay in between. The CDR3 has 14 amino acids. Looked up from germline, CDR1 is LGHNA and CDR2 is YNFKEQ. CDR3 nucleotides: TGTGCCAGCAGCCAAGACATCGTCCAGGAGACCCAGTACTTC. Protein: CASSQDIVQETQYF.

V is TRBV10-2 and J is TRBJ1-5; D remains unclear. The germline V and J ends were trimmed by 8 bases and 7 bases, with 15 bases remaining between them. The germline CDR1 and CDR2 sequences are WSHSY and SAAADI. The CDR3 sequence is 13 residues long. The CDR3 DNA reads TGCGCCAGCGGAACGGGGATTGGGCAGCCCCAGCATTTT. This encodes CASGTGIGQPQHF.

The CDR3 DNA reads as TGTGCCAGCAGCTTAGACCACGGGGAGATCTACGAGCAGTACTTC. Translation: CASSLDHGEIYEQYF. The chain uses TRBV7-2 and TRBJ2-7; a weak D match, TRBD2 (5 bases). Trimming stripped 1 base from V and 3 bases from J, with 13 bases between. The CDR3 extends over 15 amino acids. CDR1 is SGHTA, CDR2 FQGNSA, per germline.

This chain connects TRBV30 to TRBJ1-2, with 8 bases fitting TRBD1. The CDR3 has 13 amino acids. Germline values: CDR1 GTSNPN, CDR2 SVGIG (reference sequence). The ends lost 3 bases at V and 3 bases at J; junction bases unmatched: 3. This CDR3 is CAWSRGQDYGYTF. The CDR3, as DNA: TGTGCCTGGAGCAGGGGGCAGGACTATGGCTACACCTTC.

The chain recombines TRBV10-3 with TRBJ2-5, with D possibly being TRBD2 (6 bases). Germline V gene lookup returns CDR1 ENHRY and CDR2 SYGVKD. The CDR3 is 13 residues long. Between the trimmed V and J ends, which lost 6 bases and 1 base, there was a span of 9 bases. CDR3 coding DNA: TGTGCCATCAGGGAGGGCCTCCAAGAGACCCAGTACTTC. This translates into CAIREGLQETQYF.

This clone was seen a handful of times. This chain connects TRBV7-2 to TRBJ1-6; D is undetermined. V gave up 0 bases and J gave up 0 bases, with 9 bases separating them. The CDR3 covers 17 residues. Per germline, CDR1 SGHTA and CDR2 FQGNSA. CDR3 coding DNA: TGTGCCAGCAGCTTAGCGACACAGAGCTCCTATAATTCACCCCTCCACTTT. Residues: CASSLATQSSYNSPLHF.

This clone appeared once. The chain has TRBV9 and TRBJ2-7; D is unresolved. The CDR3 length is 15 residues. Looked up from germline, CDR1 is SGDLS and CDR2 is YYNGEE. V lost 3 bases, J lost 2 bases, and 15 bases lay in between. The CDR3 protein is CASSALGQAPYEQYF. The CDR3 DNA is TGTGCCAGCAGCGCCTTGGGCCAAGCCCCCTACGAGCAGTACTTC.

The table lists this clone with a few counts. The rearrangement uses TRBV2 and TRBJ1-3; no clear D gene. Looked up from germline, CDR1 is SNHLY and CDR2 is FYNNEI. V lost 6 bases to trimming and J lost 8 bases, with 8 bases between them. This CDR3 region has 11 residues. The chain's CDR3 is CASSRGDTIYF. For the CDR3, the DNA is TGTGCCAGCAGCCGCGGGGACACCATATATTTT.

The genes are TRBV28 and TRBJ1-2, with TRBD1 matching over 7 bases. Germline assignment: CDR1 MDHEN and CDR2 SYDVKM. V dropped 5 bases and J dropped 5; count of bases not matched to a gene: 11. This CDR3 is 15 amino acids long. The CDR3 loop is CASSRLTGAGYGYTF. The CDR3 DNA sequence: TGTGCCAGCAGTCGACTTACAGGGGCCGGATATGGCTACACCTTC.

The genes are TRBV20-1 and TRBJ2-3; D perhaps matches TRBD1 (6 bases). The CDR3 has 11 amino acids. CDR1 and CDR2 (germline): DFQATT, SNEGSKA (reference sequence). V lost 1 base, J lost 11 bases, and 10 bases lay in between. CDR3 in amino acids: CSARVAQGQYF. In nucleotides, the CDR3 is TGCAGTGCTAGAGTTGCACAGGGGCAGTATTTT.

This sequence joins TRBV6-5 and TRBJ1-2, with a possible D match to TRBD1 (6 bases). In germline, CDR1 is MNHEY, CDR2 SVGAGI. V shed 5 bases and J shed 0 bases, with 13 bases lying between them. The CDR3 has 15 residues. DNA of the CDR3: TGTGCCAGCAGTCCTCAGGGGCCCGCTAACTATGGCTACACCTTC. Protein product: CASSPQGPANYGYTF.

This chain uses TRBV5-4 with TRBJ2-7, with 10 bases that match TRBD1. The CDR3 sequence is 15 residues long. Germline values: CDR1 SGHNT, CDR2 YYREEE (reference sequence). Trimming removed 5 bases from V and 2 bases from J; junction bases left unmatched: 7. Written as DNA, the CDR3 is TGTGCCAGCAGTACCGGGACAGGGGATCCCTACGAGCAGTACTTC. As protein: CASSTGTGDPYEQYF.

The chain links TRBV7-9 to TRBJ2-5; a weak D match, TRBD1 (5 bases). Germline V CDR1 and CDR2: SEHNR, FQNEAQ (reference sequence). Trimming stripped 1 base from V and 4 bases from J, with 13 bases between. CDR3 length equals 15 residues. CDR3 in amino acids: CASSLEDWGGETQYF. For the CDR3, the DNA is TGTGCCAGCAGCTTAGAAGATTGGGGCGGAGAGACCCAGTACTTC.

This chain links TRBV29-1 with TRBJ1-1; D not resolved. CDR1 and CDR2 from the germline V gene are SQVTM and ANQGSEA. This CDR3 has 13 residues. The V gene lost 8 bases and the J gene lost 6 bases, with 19 bases spanning the gap. The CDR3 here is CSTMIGVGAEAFF. Here the CDR3 DNA reads TGCAGCACTATGATAGGAGTTGGCGCTGAAGCTTTCTTT. The full variable domain, in which reference TRBV29-1 and TRBJ1-1 provide the parts outside the CDR3, is SAVISQKPSRDICQRGTSLTIQCQVDSQVTMMFWYRQQPGQSLTLIATANQGSEATYESGFVIDKFPISRPNLTFSTLTVSNMSPEDSSIYLCSTMIGVGAEAFFGQGTRLTVV.